The 27 T cell receptor beta chains below all came from one sample that was sequenced in a study of blood T cells in healthy people across ages. Together with a sample-barcoded 5' primer, a J-beta primer mix was included in a second PCR lasting roughly 6 to 12 cycles. TCRdb reprocessed the 5' RACE reads via MiXCR and lists one record per CDR3 protein. The repertoire holds hundreds of thousands of distinct CDR3 sequences, with more than 55% as singletons. The sequencing input was blood. The receptors were gathered from a man between 35 and 55 years old in good health.

V and J are TRBV20-1 and TRBJ2-5; D is ambiguous. CDR3 length: 12 residues. Germline CDR1 is DFQATT and CDR2 is SNEGSKA (reference sequence). The V end lost 3 bases, the J end lost 6 bases, and 11 bases lay between the germline ends. CDR3 sequence (DNA): TGCAGTGCTAGTATTGGGTTCAAGACCCAGTACTTC. This sequence encodes CSASIGFKTQYF.

The J gene is TRBJ1-5, the V gene TRBV20-1, with a possible D match to TRBD1 (6 bases). Germline CDR1 is DFQATT and CDR2 is SNEGSKA (reference sequence). The CDR3 contains 14 residues. V was shortened by 6 bases and J by 2 bases, with 14 bases between the two germline ends. CDR3 amino acids: CSALGGGGNQPQHF. Written as DNA, the CDR3 is TGCAGTGCCCTCGGAGGGGGTGGCAATCAGCCCCAGCATTTT.

Only one count was recorded for this clonotype. This chain connects TRBV20-1 to TRBJ2-4; 9 bases map to TRBD1. The ends lost 4 bases at V and 12 bases at J; junction bases unmatched: 10. The CDR3 contains 13 residues. The germline V gene encodes CDR1 DFQATT and CDR2 SNEGSKA (reference sequence). CDR3 protein: CSAIPGQGKAQYF. CDR3 coding DNA: TGCAGTGCTATCCCGGGACAGGGAAAGGCTCAGTACTTC.

There are a few counts of this clonotype. The chain couples TRBV12-3 or TRBV12-4 to TRBJ2-3; D is perhaps TRBD2 (6 bases). The CDR3 has 17 amino acids. V lost 0 bases, J lost 2 bases, and 15 bases lay in between. The CDR3 DNA sequence: TGTGCCAGCAGTTTAGCGGGGGACTTACACCTCACAGATACGCAGTATTTT. It encodes CASSLAGDLHLTDTQYF.

This clonotype occurred a few times. The rearrangement joins TRBV5-1 to TRBJ2-6; either TRBD1 or TRBD2 may supply D (5 bases each). The CDR3 has 17 amino acids. Germline values: CDR1 SGHRS, CDR2 YFSETQ. Trimming cost V 5 bases and J 3 bases, with 18 bases left between them. Written as DNA, the CDR3 is TGCGCCAGCAGTTCAACGGGGCAGAACGGTGGGGCCAACGTCCTGACTTTC. Amino acids: CASSSTGQNGGANVLTF.

The V and J genes are TRBV6-5 and TRBJ1-1; D perhaps matches TRBD1 (6 bases). The V and J ends lost 10 bases and 9 bases respectively, with 21 bases between them. In germline, CDR1 is MNHEY, CDR2 SVGAGI. CDR3 length: 13 amino acids. The CDR3 region has the DNA TGTGCCACCCAATTGAGGGGGTCGGGGAAAGCTTTCTTT. This codes for CATQLRGSGKAFF.

This clonotype came up many times. The chain is built from TRBV15 and TRBJ2-1, with 7 bases fitting TRBD1. CDR3 size: 15 residues. Germline V gene lookup returns CDR1 LNHNV and CDR2 YYDKDF (reference sequence). After removal of 2 bases from V and 7 bases from J, the junction contained 8 bases not matched to a gene. In DNA, the CDR3 is TGTGCCACCAGCAGACCCCAAGGACAGGTGAATGAGCAGTTCTTC. This codes for CATSRPQGQVNEQFF.

The chain has TRBV3-1 and TRBJ1-1, with D uncertain. The CDR3 length is 13 residues. Germline V gives CDR1 LGHDT, CDR2 YNNKEL (reference sequence). Trimming left V 2 bases short and J 6 bases short, with 10 bases between. The CDR3 is CASSQSSWAEAFF. CDR3 in DNA: TGTGCCAGCAGCCAATCTTCTTGGGCTGAAGCTTTCTTT. Supplemented by reference TRBV3-1 and TRBJ1-1, the full variable domain reads DTAVSQTPKYLVTQMGNDKSIKCEQNLGHDTMYWYKQDSKKFLKIMFSYNNKELIINETVPNRFSPKSPDKAHLNLHINSLELGDSAVYFCASSQSSWAEAFFGQGTRLTVV.

Only a few counts were recorded for this clonotype. The chain employs TRBV5-1 and TRBJ2-5; no clear D. Germline V CDR1 and CDR2: SGHRS, YFSETQ. The CDR3 extends over 13 amino acids. Between the trimmed V and J ends, which lost 0 bases and 7 bases, there was a span of 10 bases. In nucleotides, the CDR3 is TGCGCCAGCAGCTTGGGTCCCCCCGGGACCCAGTACTTC. This codes for CASSLGPPGTQYF.

V and J are TRBV28 and TRBJ1-2; 7 positions agree with TRBD1. The V and J ends lost 7 bases and 5 bases, in that order; junction bases with no gene match: 13. This CDR3 is built from 15 residues. Germline V gene lookup returns CDR1 MDHEN and CDR2 SYDVKM. CDR3 residues: CASNDNRGGVYGYTF. CDR3 DNA: TGTGCCAGCAATGACAACAGGGGAGGAGTGTATGGCTACACCTTC.

This clonotype is a singleton in its sample. This chain joins TRBV12-3 or TRBV12-4 and TRBJ2-2; D is undetermined. The CDR3 covers 12 residues. V lost 6 bases to trimming and J lost 8 bases, with 10 bases between them. The CDR3 DNA sequence: TGTGCCAGCAGCAACCTAGGGGGGGAGCTGTTTTTT. It specifies CASSNLGGELFF.

This clonotype was seen only once. V usage is TRBV2 and J usage is TRBJ2-7; D remains ambiguous. CDR1 is SNHLY, CDR2 FYNNEI, per germline. V was trimmed by 8 bases and J by 10 bases, leaving 27 bases between them. This CDR3 has 15 amino acids. CDR3 DNA: TGTGCCAGCCTACGAGATGTGTTATGGCAAGAGGCCCAGTACTTC. Its protein product is CASLRDVLWQEAQYF.

With respect to this clonotype: This sequence may be a read error, since a much larger clone differs from it by one base. V and J are TRBV27 and TRBJ2-1; D is uncertain. This CDR3 is 11 amino acids long. Germline-derived CDR1 and CDR2 are MNHEY and SMNVEV (reference sequence). CDR3 sequence reads: CVSRKNNEQFF. In DNA, the CDR3 is TGTGTCAGCCGGAAGAACAATGAGCAGTTCTTC.

The rearrangement joins TRBV7-9 to TRBJ1-2, with D perhaps TRBD1 (5 bases). The germline V gene encodes CDR1 SEHNR and CDR2 FQNEAQ (reference sequence). This CDR3 has 14 amino acids. V lost 5 bases and J lost 5, with 15 bases in between. DNA for the CDR3: TGTGCCAGCAGCGGTCGACAGCCCCGTTATGGCTACACCTTC. It yields the protein CASSGRQPRYGYTF. The full variable domain, with the rest looked up from reference TRBV7-9 and TRBJ1-2, is DTGVSQNPRHKITKRGQNVTFRCDPISEHNRLYWYRQTLGQGPEFLTYFQNEAQLEKSRLLSDRFSAERPKGSFSTLEIQRTEQGDSAMYLCASSGRQPRYGYTFGSGTRLTVV.

To note about this clonotype: A read error may produce the germline difference seen at one junction end. The chain combines TRBV7-9 with TRBJ1-1; tentatively, D is TRBD1 (6 bases). This CDR3 contains 12 residues. The V gene's germline CDR1 is SEHNR and CDR2 FQNEAQ (reference sequence). The CDR3 bases are TGTGCCACACAGGGAACGAACCCTGAAGCTTTCTTT. Its protein product is CATQGTNPEAFF.

The genes are TRBV6-5 and TRBJ2-7, with 7 bases fitting TRBD1. Germline V gene data show CDR1 as MNHEY and CDR2 as SVGAGI. The CDR3 contains 16 residues. V dropped 0 bases and J dropped 3; count of bases not matched to a gene: 8. This CDR3 reads CASSYSTGQASYEQYF. CDR3 sequence (DNA): TGTGCCAGCAGTTACTCGACCGGACAGGCTAGCTACGAGCAGTACTTC.

Only a few counts were recorded for this clonotype. The chain joins TRBV3-1 to TRBJ2-7; D is uncertain. This CDR3 comprises 15 residues. Per germline, CDR1 LGHDT and CDR2 YNNKEL (reference sequence). The V end lost 5 bases, the J end lost 0 bases, and 14 bases lay between the germline ends. CDR3 loop: CASSLTGISSYEQYF. CDR3 nucleotide sequence: TGTGCCAGCAGCTTGACGGGTATAAGCTCCTACGAGCAGTACTTC.

The chain has TRBV28 and TRBJ2-1; TRBD1 is a possible D gene (6 bases). The J call is doubtful: the DNA matches TRBJ2-7 better. From germline, CDR1 is MDHEN and CDR2 SYDVKM. The CDR3 totals 14 residues. CDR3 protein: CASSLLAGTSEQYF. DNA for the CDR3: TGTGCCAGCAGTTTACTGGCCGGGACAAGCGAGCAGTACTTC.

In this sample, this clonotype turned up once. One end of the junction does not line up with germline, which may come from a read error. J is TRBJ2-5 and V is TRBV3-1; 13 bases align to TRBD2. This CDR3 contains 14 residues. Germline CDR1 is LGHDT and CDR2 is YNNKEL (reference sequence). CDR3 sequence (DNA): TGTGCCAGCAACCAAGGACTAGCGGGGGAAGGGCAGTACTTC. This sequence encodes CASNQGLAGEGQYF.

The CDR3 bases are TGTGCCAGCAGCGGACTACGAGGGACCCAGTACTTC. Translated: CASSGLRGTQYF. The rearrangement joins TRBV6-5 to TRBJ2-5; maybe TRBD2 (6 bases). CDR3 length equals 12 residues. V was shortened by 6 bases and J by 7 bases, with 12 bases between the two germline ends. Per the germline V gene, CDR1 is MNHEY and CDR2 is SVGAGI.

V is TRBV9 and J is TRBJ2-5, with TRBD1 matching 12 bases. Trimming cost V 2 bases and J 2 bases; bases outside gene matches: 4. Germline V gene data show CDR1 as SGDLS and CDR2 as YYNGEE. There are 16 residues in the CDR3. Written as DNA, the CDR3 is TGTGCCAGCAGCGTGGGACAGGGGGCCCGACAAGAGACCCAGTACTTC. Encoded protein: CASSVGQGARQETQYF.

The chain couples TRBV29-1 to TRBJ2-4; either TRBD1 or TRBD2 may fit D (5 bases each). The J call may be incorrect, as the DNA end agrees better with TRBJ2-5. This CDR3 comprises 11 residues. In germline, CDR1 is SQVTM, CDR2 ANQGSEA. CDR3 residues: CSAGTQETQYF. The CDR3 DNA sequence: TGCAGCGCCGGGACCCAAGAGACCCAGTACTTC.

This clonotype has more than one count but fewer than ten. V gene TRBV6-2 or TRBV6-3 combines with J gene TRBJ2-5; no clear D. The CDR3 extends over 12 amino acids. V lost 6 bases and J 5 bases, leaving 10 bases between the germline ends. Germline V gene sequence: CDR1 MNHEY, CDR2 SVGEGT. DNA of the CDR3: TGTGCCAGCAGCACCACTACGGAGACCCAGTACTTC. It codes for CASSTTTETQYF.

CDR3 loop: CATSDRDWARSSYNEQFF. The CDR3, as DNA: TGTGCCACCAGTGACCGGGACTGGGCGAGAAGCTCCTACAATGAGCAGTTCTTC. This rearrangement joins TRBV24-1 to TRBJ2-1, with a weak D call TRBD2 (6 bases). The CDR3 is made up of 18 amino acids. Germline CDR1 reads KGHDR; CDR2 reads SFDVKD. V shed 4 bases and J shed 0 bases, with 18 bases lying between them.

The rearrangement uses TRBV28 and TRBJ2-3; D is undetermined. The V end lost 3 bases, the J end lost 3 bases, and 10 bases lay between the germline ends. The CDR3 runs to 14 residues. CDR1 and CDR2 from the germline V gene are MDHEN and SYDVKM. The CDR3 coding sequence is TGTGCCAGCAGTTTTCAAGTGTGGACAGATACGCAGTATTTT. Translation: CASSFQVWTDTQYF.

This chain uses TRBV28 with TRBJ2-1; 7 bases match TRBD2. Gene TRBJ2-7 matches the end of the DNA better, so the J call may be wrong. CDR1 and CDR2 from the germline V gene are MDHEN and SYDVKM. This CDR3 region has 14 residues. CDR3 in amino acids: CASISGASYNEQYF. The CDR3 DNA reads TGTGCCAGCATCAGCGGGGCCTCCTACAATGAGCAGTACTTC.

V usage is TRBV6-5 and J usage is TRBJ1-3; no definite D call. Germline V gene lookup returns CDR1 MNHEY and CDR2 SVGAGI. The CDR3 extends over 15 amino acids. V lost 6 bases to trimming and J lost 0 bases, with 12 bases between them. CDR3 amino acids: CASSRTGRSGNTIYF. CDR3 nucleotides: TGTGCCAGCAGCCGGACGGGCCGCTCTGGAAACACCATATATTTT.